One sample yielded the 18 T cell receptor beta chains listed below, sequenced in a study of T cells in Graves' hyperthyroidism and ophthalmopathy. Researchers amplified the TCR beta CDR3 regions from RNA transcripts. HTBI primers drove first-round RT-PCR of the TCR CDR3. From the multiplex PCR reads, TCRdb called clonotypes with MiXCR, one entry per CDR3 protein. The table records 300,000 to 450,000 distinct CDR3 sequences, 15% to 20% of them present only once. Material: blood. Receptor source: a woman in her thirties or forties with Graves' ophthalmopathy.

Ten or more counts support this clonotype. The chain employs TRBV20-1 and TRBJ2-7; D perhaps matches TRBD2 (6 bases). Germline CDR1 is DFQATT and CDR2 is SNEGSKA (reference sequence). The CDR3 extends over 13 amino acids. Deletions cut 6 bases from V and 0 bases from J, with 12 bases between. The CDR3 bases are TGCAGTGCACGACGGACTACCTCCTACGAGCAGTACTTC. Translated, it gives CSARRTTSYEQYF.

This clonotype has ten or more counts. V and J are TRBV6-1 and TRBJ2-4, with D perhaps TRBD1 (6 bases). Trimming took 4 bases from V and 3 from J, leaving 13 bases between them. CDR1 and CDR2 from the germline V gene are MNHNS and SASEGT. This CDR3 is 15 amino acids long. CDR3 bases: TGTGCCAGCAGTGTCGGCAGGGGTGACAAAAACATTCAGTACTTC. Translating gives CASSVGRGDKNIQYF.

The chain employs TRBV5-1 and TRBJ1-2, with a tentative D call TRBD1 (5 bases). V lost 4 bases to trimming and J lost 0 bases, with 19 bases between them. The CDR3 length is 17 residues. CDR1 and CDR2 (germline): SGHRS, YFSETQ. The CDR3 protein is CASSKGTGIEANYGYTF. In DNA form, the CDR3 reads TGCGCCAGCAGCAAAGGGACCGGCATTGAAGCTAACTATGGCTACACCTTC.

This chain connects TRBV28 to TRBJ1-3; D may be TRBD1 (5 bases). The V gene lost 6 bases and the J gene lost 5 bases, with 14 bases spanning the gap. Germline assignment: CDR1 MDHEN and CDR2 SYDVKM. The length of the CDR3 is 14 residues. CDR3 nucleotides: TGTGCCAGCAGCTTGATAGGGGCCCGAAACACCATATATTTT. This codes for CASSLIGARNTIYF.

This clonotype was recorded many times. This chain links TRBV24-1 with TRBJ2-5; D may be TRBD2 (5 bases). Trimming pared 6 bases from V and 0 bases from J, leaving 13 bases between. The CDR3 has 15 amino acids. CDR1 is KGHDR, CDR2 SFDVKD, per germline. CDR3 coding DNA: TGTGCCACCAGTTCTACCACTAGGTACCAAGAGACCCAGTACTTC. Protein sequence: CATSSTTRYQETQYF.

This clonotype was seen ten or more times. This chain joins TRBV18 and TRBJ1-1; a possible D gene is TRBD1 (6 bases). This CDR3 is built from 12 residues. CDR1 and CDR2 from the germline V gene are KGHSH and LQKENI. V lost 5 bases and J 8 bases, leaving 12 bases between the germline ends. CDR3 amino acids: CASSNPGTEAFF. Here the CDR3 DNA reads TGTGCCAGCTCAAATCCGGGGACAGAAGCTTTCTTT. Drawing the rest from reference TRBV18 and TRBJ1-1, the complete variable domain is NAGVMQNPRHLVRRRGQEARLRCSPMKGHSHVYWYRQLPEEGLKFMVYLQKENIIDESGMPKERFSAEFPKEGPSILRIQQVVRGDSAAYFCASSNPGTEAFFGQGTRLTVV.

V usage is TRBV9 and J usage is TRBJ2-5; D is unresolved. Looked up from germline, CDR1 is SGDLS and CDR2 is YYNGEE. This CDR3 has 14 residues. Trimming pared 0 bases from V and 4 bases from J, leaving 10 bases between. The CDR3 bases are TGTGCCAGCAGCGTAGAGACTTCTGGAGAGACCCAGTACTTC. The encoded protein is CASSVETSGETQYF.

This clonotype was recorded at least ten times. The gene calls are TRBV2 and TRBJ2-7; a possible D gene is TRBD2 (5 bases). Between the trimmed V and J ends, which lost 6 bases and 7 bases, there was a span of 16 bases. CDR1 is SNHLY, CDR2 FYNNEI, per germline. CDR3 size: 13 residues. The CDR3, as DNA: TGTGCCAGCAGATACGGACCAACGGGGGAGCAGTACTTC. Protein product: CASRYGPTGEQYF.

The chain couples TRBV12-3 or TRBV12-4 to TRBJ2-5; D not certain. This CDR3 is built from 13 residues. V lost 3 bases and J lost 5, with 10 bases in between. CDR3 nucleotide sequence: TGTGCCAGCAGTTTGTTAACGGCGGAGACCCAGTACTTC. As protein: CASSLLTAETQYF.

The sample holds many counts of this clonotype. The V and J genes are TRBV12-3 or TRBV12-4 and TRBJ2-5; 8 nucleotides match TRBD2. V shed 5 bases and J 7 bases; nucleotides not matched to a gene: 9. The CDR3 contains 14 residues. The CDR3 bases are TGTGCCAGCAGTGTCGATAGCGGGACGGGGACCCAGTACTTC. Translating gives CASSVDSGTGTQYF.

This clonotype was found many times. V and J are TRBV27 and TRBJ2-7, with D tentatively TRBD1 or TRBD2 (5 bases each). With 4 bases removed from V and 4 bases from J, the gap between germline ends came to 17 bases. This CDR3 is 15 amino acids long. The germline V gene encodes CDR1 MNHEY and CDR2 SMNVEV (reference sequence). As DNA, the CDR3 is TGTGCCAGCAGTTCAACGGGACGGGGCTTTTACGAGCAGTACTTC. This gives the protein CASSSTGRGFYEQYF.

This clonotype was recorded at least ten times. The CDR3: CSARPIQGWTGELFF. CDR3 DNA sequence: TGCAGTGCTAGACCAATCCAGGGTTGGACCGGGGAGCTGTTTTTT. This chain connects TRBV20-1 to TRBJ2-2, with D perhaps matching TRBD1 (5 bases). This CDR3 has 15 residues. V was clipped by 2 bases and J by 5 bases, with 15 bases between them. The V gene's germline CDR1 is DFQATT and CDR2 SNEGSKA (reference sequence).

This clonotype was counted at least ten times. The chain employs TRBV11-2 and TRBJ2-2, with 10 bases matching TRBD2. The CDR3 has 16 amino acids. CDR1 and CDR2 (germline): SGHAT, FQNNGV. Trimming at V came to 0 bases and at J to 4 bases, leaving 2 bases not matched to a gene. The CDR3 loop is CASSLELAGPTGELFF. CDR3 nucleotides: TGTGCCAGCAGCTTAGAACTAGCGGGACCCACCGGGGAGCTGTTTTTT.

This clonotype was found many times. The V and J genes are TRBV20-1 and TRBJ1-5; D remains unclear. This CDR3 contains 13 residues. V was trimmed by 1 base and J by 1 base, leaving 5 bases between them. Germline-derived CDR1 and CDR2 are DFQATT and SNEGSKA (reference sequence). CDR3: CSARVGSNQPQHF. CDR3 DNA: TGCAGTGCTAGAGTGGGGAGCAATCAGCCCCAGCATTTT.

The gene calls are TRBV6-1 and TRBJ1-1; D unresolved. Germline V gives CDR1 MNHNS, CDR2 SASEGT. The CDR3 runs to 14 residues. V lost 6 bases and J 0 bases, leaving 11 bases between the germline ends. The CDR3, as DNA: TGTGCCAGCAGCCTGAAGGCAGTGAACACTGAAGCTTTCTTT. Translation gives CASSLKAVNTEAFF.

There are many counts of this clonotype. The chain uses TRBV6-1 and TRBJ1-5, with D unresolved. V was pared by 0 bases and J by 2 bases, with 8 bases between. Germline loops: CDR1 MNHNS, CDR2 SASEGT. The CDR3 sequence is 15 residues long. CDR3 in amino acids: CASSEAGYGNQPQHF. Here the CDR3 DNA reads TGTGCCAGCAGTGAAGCGGGGTATGGCAATCAGCCCCAGCATTTT.

This clonotype was observed a single time. The J gene is TRBJ1-1, the V gene TRBV6-2 or TRBV6-3, with 7 positions matching TRBD1. Germline-derived CDR1 and CDR2 are MNHEY and SVGEGT. The CDR3 totals 13 residues. V lost 6 bases, J lost 5 bases, and 6 bases stayed unmatched. CDR3 in DNA: TGTGCCAGCAGCAGGGGGTTTCAGACTGAAGCTTTCTTT. Translating gives CASSRGFQTEAFF.

This clonotype was observed many times. V gene TRBV28 combines with J gene TRBJ1-2; D is ambiguous. Germline V gene lookup returns CDR1 MDHEN and CDR2 SYDVKM. There are 13 residues in the CDR3. V was clipped by 10 bases and J by 5 bases, with 17 bases between them. The CDR3 DNA sequence: TGTGCCATCCAAAGGCTAATAGGGTATGGCTACACCTTC. It codes for CAIQRLIGYGYTF.